Below are 8 T cell receptor beta chains sequenced from a single sample in a study of yellow fever vaccine responses in identical twins. One entry per CDR3 protein, called by TCRdb with MiXCR from the RT-PCR reads. The table has around 5,800 distinct CDR3 sequences, 60% to 80% seen once. The source was T cells from blood (PBMCs), unsorted or a sorted subset (not recorded which), collected before or after yellow fever vaccination (not recorded which). Source of these receptors: a woman in her late teens or twenties who received the yellow fever vaccine.

CDR3 sequence reads: CATSRDLGTTSDEQFF. CDR3 nucleotides: TGTGCCACCAGCAGAGATCTCGGGACTACCTCTGATGAGCAGTTCTTC. The chain has TRBV15 and TRBJ2-1; the match to TRBD2 covers 7 bases. V lost 0 bases and J lost 8; bases outside the gene matches: 10. Germline V gene lookup returns CDR1 LNHNV and CDR2 YYDKDF (reference sequence). The CDR3 sequence is 16 residues long.

The V gene is TRBV12-3 or TRBV12-4, the J gene TRBJ2-7, with unresolved D. Trimming cost V 6 bases and J 0 bases, with 15 bases left between them. The CDR3 contains 15 residues. The CDR3 nucleotides read TGTGCCAGCAGCCCCCATGGCGCCTCCTCCTACGAGCAGTACGTC. Protein: CASSPHGASSYEQYV.

V usage is TRBV5-1 and J usage is TRBJ2-5; D is unclear. This CDR3 has 14 residues. The V end was cut by 4 bases, the J end by 5 bases, with 15 bases between. The germline V gene has CDR1 SGHRS and CDR2 YFSETQ. CDR3: CASSEAGPWETQYF. CDR3 in DNA: TGCGCCAGCAGCGAAGCCGGGCCCTGGGAGACCCAGTACTTC.

This chain uses TRBV18 with TRBJ2-6, with unresolved D. V was clipped by 2 bases and J by 3 bases, with 14 bases between them. CDR1 and CDR2 (germline): KGHSH, LQKENI. The CDR3 is 17 residues long. This chain's CDR3 is CASSPSKGRDGANVLTF. The CDR3 nucleotides are TGTGCCAGCTCACCAAGTAAGGGAAGAGATGGGGCCAACGTCCTGACTTTC.

The V and J genes are TRBV2 and TRBJ1-5; D is unresolved. The CDR3 runs to 14 residues. Germline lookup yields CDR1 SNHLY and CDR2 FYNNEI. The germline V and J ends were trimmed by 7 bases and 0 bases, with 10 bases remaining between them. This CDR3 reads CASKTDYSNQPQHF. The CDR3 DNA is TGTGCCAGCAAAACAGATTATAGCAATCAGCCCCAGCATTTT.

The rearrangement links TRBV19 to TRBJ1-4; 7 nucleotides agree with TRBD1. Trimming at V came to 4 bases and at J to 8 bases, leaving 10 bases not matched to a gene. This CDR3 has 15 residues. The germline CDR1 and CDR2 sequences are LNHDA and SQIVND (reference sequence). The CDR3 protein is CASSTGQAGLEKLFF. The CDR3 nucleotides read TGTGCCAGTAGTACCGGACAGGCCGGATTAGAAAAACTGTTTTTT. The whole variable domain, remainder taken from reference TRBV19 and TRBJ1-4, is DGGITQSPKYLFRKEGQNVTLSCEQNLNHDAMYWYRQDPGQGLRLIYYSQIVNDFQKGDIAEGYSVSREKKESFPLTVTSAQKNPTAFYLCASSTGQAGLEKLFFGSGTQLSVL.

This chain connects TRBV21-1 to TRBJ2-5. TRBV21-1 is recorded as a pseudogene. The CDR3 loop spans 16 amino acids. The CDR3 sequence: CASSKVNPIPQETQYF. CDR3 nucleotides: TGTGCCAGCAGCAAAGTAAACCCCATTCCCCAAGAGACCCAGTACTTC.

In its sample, this clonotype was seen once. The rearrangement links TRBV7-3 to TRBJ2-7, with a weak D call TRBD1 (6 bases). The germline V and J ends were trimmed by 0 bases and 7 bases, with 13 bases remaining between them. Germline-derived CDR1 and CDR2 are SGHTA and FQGTGA. CDR3 length equals 14 residues. The CDR3 spells CASSLTDSPGEQYV. CDR3 coding DNA: TGTGCCAGCAGCTTAACGGACAGCCCGGGGGAGCAGTACGTC.